This TCR beta chain was identified in a study of patients and donors after allogeneic stem cell transplantation. In TCRdb, the RT-PCR reads were re-called with MiXCR into one record per CDR3 protein. Of about 88,000 distinct CDR3 sequences listed, 48% were seen once; the top ten hold 60% to 75%. The receptor's source is a human donor who was either an allogeneic HSCT recipient or a stem cell or donor lymphocyte infusion donor (not recorded which). It is not recorded whose cells these are; they may come from a transplant donor. The sample comprised blood, either unsorted or a sorted T cell fraction (not recorded which).

The CDR3 spells CASSSQDGGYTF. CDR3 bases: TGTGCCAGCAGCTCTCAGGACGGTGGCTACACCTTC. The chain links TRBV7-9 to TRBJ1-2; D is unclear. The germline V gene has CDR1 SEHNR and CDR2 FQNEAQ (reference sequence). There are 12 residues in the CDR3. The V gene lost 4 bases and the J gene lost 7 bases, with 10 bases spanning the gap. The full variable domain, completed using reference TRBV7-9 and TRBJ1-2, is DTGVSQNPRHKITKRGQNVTFRCDPISEHNRLYWYRQTLGQGPEFLTYFQNEAQLEKSRLLSDRFSAERPKGSFSTLEIQRTEQGDSAMYLCASSSQDGGYTFGSGTRLTVV.